This paragraph covers one TCR beta chain sequence. This record comes from a study of blood T cell repertoires in COVID-19. Across the whole study: Acute and convalescent COVID-19 samples came from the United States, Italy and Spain. The cDNA or gDNA used as material had been derived from T cells, B-cell-depleted T cells, or PBMCs.

Some clones are missing from TCRdb's copy, which holds only in-frame ones; the method was immunoSEQ multiplex PCR. Of about 230,000 clones detected, roughly four fifths appear once; the ten largest clones hold just under 7.5%. Trimming took 3 bases from V and 6 from J, leaving 9 bases between them. CDR1 and CDR2 (germline): SEHNR, FQNEAQ (reference sequence). CDR3 size: 13 residues. V gene TRBV7-9 combines with J gene TRBJ1-5, with D possibly matching TRBD1 (6 bases). This TCR derives from a woman aged 45-59 years with acute or convalescent COVID-19. What was sequenced was peripheral blood. The CDR3 loop is CASSFQGSQPQHF. CDR3 nucleotides: TGTGCCAGCAGCTTCCAGGGGAGTCAGCCCCAGCATTTT.